This entry lists 13 T cell receptor beta chains sequenced from one sample in a study of preoperative IRX-2 immunotherapy in early breast cancer. Clones were read by immunoSEQ multiplex PCR, and TCRdb kept only the in-frame ones, dropping some. The sample lists roughly 25,000 clones; approximately 95% were seen once. The treatment was: preoperative locoregional IRX-2 cytokine immunotherapy. The source was tumor tissue, collected after IRX-2 immunotherapy. These receptors were collected from a human donor with breast cancer.

The rearrangement links TRBV6-1 to TRBJ1-1, with 8 bases aligning to TRBD1. The CDR3 consists of 15 residues. Unmatched junction bases numbered 10, after V lost 8 bases and J lost 2 bases. Germline V gene lookup returns CDR1 MNHNS and CDR2 SASEGT. The DNA for the CDR3 is TGTGCCAGCGAGACAGGGGTCTACTTAAACACTGAAGCTTTCTTT. It is translated as CASETGVYLNTEAFF.

V is TRBV6-1 and J is TRBJ2-4; D is possibly TRBD1 (5 bases). V lost 5 bases to trimming and J lost 6 bases, with 17 bases between them. The CDR3 consists of 15 residues. CDR1 is MNHNS and CDR2 is SASEGT in the germline V gene. The CDR3, as DNA: TGTGCCAGCAGTTCAGGGCCACTTGGGCTAAACATTCAGTACTTC. Translating gives CASSSGPLGLNIQYF.

This chain links TRBV28 with TRBJ2-7, with D possibly matching TRBD1 (6 bases). This CDR3 is 13 amino acids long. Between the trimmed V and J ends, which lost 4 bases and 6 bases, there was a span of 13 bases. In germline, CDR1 is MDHEN, CDR2 SYDVKM. CDR3 in DNA: TGTGCCAGCAGTTACGACAGGCTCTCCGAGCAGTACTTC. Translated: CASSYDRLSEQYF.

In its sample, this clone was seen once. The genes are TRBV28 and TRBJ1-2, with D uncertain. CDR3 length equals 12 residues. V was cut by 8 bases and J by 2 bases, with 9 bases left in between. Germline-derived CDR1 and CDR2 are MDHEN and SYDVKM. CDR3 sequence (DNA): TGTGCCAGCCGGACGGGAAACTATGGCTACACCTTC. This gives the protein CASRTGNYGYTF.

Only one count was recorded for this clone. The rearrangement uses TRBV7-3 and TRBJ2-1; D remains ambiguous. V was cut by 1 base and J by 5 bases, with 15 bases left in between. The CDR3 has 16 residues. CDR1 is SGHTA and CDR2 is FQGTGA in the germline V gene. The CDR3 protein is CASSLRVGYRDNEQFF. CDR3 nucleotide sequence: TGTGCCAGCAGCTTAAGGGTAGGGTATAGGGACAATGAGCAGTTCTTC.

This clone was found a few times. The chain joins TRBV15 to TRBJ1-6; 9 bases are shared with TRBD1. The germline gives CDR1 LNHNV, CDR2 YYDKDF (reference sequence). Trimming took 0 bases from V and 6 from J; bases not matched to a gene: 0. The length of the CDR3 is 15 residues. The CDR3 spells CATSREGQGNSPLHF. The CDR3 nucleotides are TGTGCCACCAGCAGAGAGGGACAGGGTAATTCACCCCTCCACTTT.

The CDR3 loop is CARSLILAERSYEQYF. The CDR3 DNA reads as TGTGCCAGAAGCTTGATACTAGCGGAACGATCCTACGAGCAGTACTTC. This chain uses TRBV5-3 with TRBJ2-7, with TRBD2 identical over 8 bases. TRBV5-3 is an ORF; its function is uncertain. Losses at the gene ends were 1 base for V and 1 base for J; bases not matched to a gene: 7. There are 16 residues in the CDR3.

The chain combines TRBV7-6 with TRBJ1-2; D ambiguous. Trimming removed 5 bases from V and 5 bases from J, with 21 bases in between. The CDR3 contains 16 residues. Germline lookup yields CDR1 SGHVS and CDR2 FNYEAQ. CDR3 protein: CASSPQGPGAGYGYTF. The CDR3 coding sequence is TGTGCCAGCAGCCCACAAGGACCGGGAGCAGGTTATGGCTACACCTTC.

Concerning this clone: One end of the junction is discordant with germline, which a read error may explain. This rearrangement joins TRBV9 to TRBJ2-5; TRBD1 aligns across 7 bases. Germline V CDR1 and CDR2: SGDLS, YYNGEE. This CDR3 comprises 12 residues. Written as DNA, the CDR3 is TGTGCCAGCAGCGCCGAACGACAGGGAGTCCACTTC. Translating it yields CASSAERQGVHF.

This clone was seen once. The rearrangement uses TRBV19 and TRBJ1-1, with TRBD1 matching over 7 bases. Unmatched junction bases numbered 7, after V lost 6 bases and J lost 6 bases. The CDR3 loop spans 13 amino acids. CDR1 and CDR2 from the germline V gene are LNHDA and SQIVND (reference sequence). CDR3 coding DNA: TGTGCCAGTAGGGGGGACAGTTGGGCTGAAGCTTTCTTT. Translating gives CASRGDSWAEAFF.

The chain joins TRBV4-3 to TRBJ2-1, with 10 bases that match TRBD2. The CDR3 sequence is 20 residues long. The trim removed 0 bases at V and 1 base at J, leaving 12 bases unmatched. From germline, CDR1 is LGHNA and CDR2 YSLEER. The CDR3 spells CASSQDRGLAGVGSYNEQFF. For the CDR3, the DNA is TGCGCCAGCAGCCAAGATAGGGGGCTAGCGGGAGTTGGTTCCTACAATGAGCAGTTCTTC.

V and J are TRBV28 and TRBJ2-2; 8 positions match TRBD2. Looked up from germline, CDR1 is MDHEN and CDR2 is SYDVKM. The CDR3 is 17 residues long. The junction had 11 bases not matched to a gene; V was cut back by 3 bases and J by 5 bases. CDR3 in DNA: TGTGCCAGCAGTTTCCCCCAGCTAGCGGGCGAGACCGGGGAGCTGTTTTTT. It translates to CASSFPQLAGETGELFF.

This clone was observed once. The J gene is TRBJ1-1, the V gene TRBV5-6; a weak D match, TRBD1 (5 bases). V lost 1 base and J 11 bases, leaving 18 bases between the germline ends. Germline V gene sequence: CDR1 SGHDT, CDR2 YYEEEE. The CDR3 sequence is 14 residues long. CDR3 DNA: TGTGCCAGCAGCTTGTTAAGTTGGGGCACGGGGGCTTTCTTT. Translating gives CASSLLSWGTGAFF. The full variable domain, with the rest looked up from reference TRBV5-6 and TRBJ1-1, is DAGVTQSPTHLIKTRGQQVTLRCSPKSGHDTVSWYQQALGQGPQFIFQYYEEEERQRGNFPDRFSGHQFPNYSSELNVNALLLGDSALYLCASSLLSWGTGAFFGQGTRLTVV.